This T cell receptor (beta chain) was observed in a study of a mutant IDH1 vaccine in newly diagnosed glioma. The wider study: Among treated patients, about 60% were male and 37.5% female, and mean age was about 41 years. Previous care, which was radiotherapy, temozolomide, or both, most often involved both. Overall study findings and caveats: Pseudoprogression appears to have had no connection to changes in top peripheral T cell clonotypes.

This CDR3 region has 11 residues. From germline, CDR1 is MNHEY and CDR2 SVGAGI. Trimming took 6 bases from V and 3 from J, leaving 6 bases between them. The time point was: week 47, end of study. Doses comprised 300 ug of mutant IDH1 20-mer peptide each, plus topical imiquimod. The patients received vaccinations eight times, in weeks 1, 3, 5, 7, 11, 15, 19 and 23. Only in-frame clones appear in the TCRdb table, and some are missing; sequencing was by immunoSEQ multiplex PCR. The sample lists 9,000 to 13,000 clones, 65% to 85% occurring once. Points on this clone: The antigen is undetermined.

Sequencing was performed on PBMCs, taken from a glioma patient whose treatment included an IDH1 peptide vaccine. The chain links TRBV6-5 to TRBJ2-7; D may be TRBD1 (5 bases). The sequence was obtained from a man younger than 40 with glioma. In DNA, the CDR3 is TGTGCCAGCAGCACAGGCTACGAGCAGTACTTC. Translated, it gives CASSTGYEQYF.